This T cell receptor (beta chain) appears in the sequencing data of a study of regulatory T cells in long-lasting Graves disease. Time point in this sample: newly diagnosed GD, antithyroid drugs for less than 3 months. Following extraction of RNA from PBMCs, that RNA was used to make the TCR library. This clonotype was seen at least ten times. TCR beta libraries were built with iRepertoire HTBI primers and Arm-PCR of CDR3 regions. TCRdb re-called the multiplex PCR reads with MiXCR, one entry per CDR3 protein. The sample comprises 360,000 or so distinct CDR3 sequences, approximately 10% of which are singletons, and approximately 17% rests with the top ten. These data were also reused for a study on T cells in Graves' hyperthyroidism and ophthalmopathy.

The sample here was peripheral blood mononuclear cells (PBMCs), taken at new diagnosis, from a patient treated with antithyroid drugs. The TCR sequence derives from a woman between 18 and 29 years old with Graves disease.

CDR3: CASSSPRLASGETQYF. The CDR3 nucleotides read TGTGCCAGCAGTTCCCCCAGACTAGCGTCTGGGGAGACCCAGTACTTC. The chain recombines TRBV12-3 or TRBV12-4 with TRBJ2-5, with TRBD2 matching 8 bases. V shed 4 bases and J 5 bases; nucleotides not matched to a gene: 12. The length of the CDR3 is 16 residues.